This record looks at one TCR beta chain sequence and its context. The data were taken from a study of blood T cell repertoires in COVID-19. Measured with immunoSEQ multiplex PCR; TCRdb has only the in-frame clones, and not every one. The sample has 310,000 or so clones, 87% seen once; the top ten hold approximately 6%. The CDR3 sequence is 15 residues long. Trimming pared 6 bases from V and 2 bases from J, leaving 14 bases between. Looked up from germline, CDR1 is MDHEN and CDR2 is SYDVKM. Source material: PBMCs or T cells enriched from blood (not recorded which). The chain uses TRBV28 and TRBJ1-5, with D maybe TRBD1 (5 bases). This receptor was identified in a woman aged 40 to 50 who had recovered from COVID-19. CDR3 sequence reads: CASRTRDSRNQPQHF. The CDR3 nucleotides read TGTGCCAGCAGGACCCGGGACTCCCGCAATCAGCCCCAGCATTTT.